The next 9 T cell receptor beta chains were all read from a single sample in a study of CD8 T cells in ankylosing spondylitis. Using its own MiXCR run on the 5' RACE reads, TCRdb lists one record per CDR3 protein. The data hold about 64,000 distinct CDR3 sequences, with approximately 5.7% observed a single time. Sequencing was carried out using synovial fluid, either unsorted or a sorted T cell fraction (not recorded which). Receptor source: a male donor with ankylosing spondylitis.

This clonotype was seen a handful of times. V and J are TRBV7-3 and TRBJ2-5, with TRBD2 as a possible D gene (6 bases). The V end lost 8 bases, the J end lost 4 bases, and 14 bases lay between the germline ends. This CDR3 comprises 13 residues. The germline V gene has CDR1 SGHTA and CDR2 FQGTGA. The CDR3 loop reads CASARVGGETQYF. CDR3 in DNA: TGTGCCAGCGCACGGGTCGGGGGAGAGACCCAGTACTTC. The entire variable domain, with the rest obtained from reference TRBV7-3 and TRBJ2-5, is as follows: GAGVSQTPSNKVTEKGKYVELRCDPISGHTALYWYRQSLGQGPEFLIYFQGTGAADDSGLPNDRFFAVRPEGSVSTLKIQRTERGDSAVYLCASARVGGETQYFGPGTRLLVL.

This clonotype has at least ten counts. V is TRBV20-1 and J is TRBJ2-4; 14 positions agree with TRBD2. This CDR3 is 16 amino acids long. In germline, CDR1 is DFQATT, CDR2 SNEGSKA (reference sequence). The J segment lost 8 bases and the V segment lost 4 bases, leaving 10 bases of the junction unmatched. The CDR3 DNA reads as TGCAGTGCTACACCCGGGACTAGCGGGAGTTTTGACATTCAGTACTTC. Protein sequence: CSATPGTSGSFDIQYF.

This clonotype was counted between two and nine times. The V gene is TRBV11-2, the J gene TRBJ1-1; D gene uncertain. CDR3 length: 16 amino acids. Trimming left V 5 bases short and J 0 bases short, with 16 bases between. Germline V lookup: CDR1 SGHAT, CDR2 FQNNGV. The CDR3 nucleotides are TGTGCCAGCAGCCCGAGGTGGGAGCGGCTGAACACTGAAGCTTTCTTT. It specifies CASSPRWERLNTEAFF.

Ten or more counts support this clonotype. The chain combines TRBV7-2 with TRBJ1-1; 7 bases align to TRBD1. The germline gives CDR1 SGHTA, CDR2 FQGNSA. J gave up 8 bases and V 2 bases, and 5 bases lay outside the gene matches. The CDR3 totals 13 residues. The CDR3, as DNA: TGTGCCAGCAGCTTACAACAGGGGCGGGAAGCTTTCTTT. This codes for CASSLQQGREAFF.

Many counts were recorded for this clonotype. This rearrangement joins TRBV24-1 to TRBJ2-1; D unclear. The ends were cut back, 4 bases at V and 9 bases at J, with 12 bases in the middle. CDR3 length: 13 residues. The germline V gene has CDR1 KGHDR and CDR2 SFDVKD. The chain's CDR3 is CATSDLTSGEQFF. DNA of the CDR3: TGTGCCACCAGTGACCTTACGTCTGGTGAGCAGTTCTTC.

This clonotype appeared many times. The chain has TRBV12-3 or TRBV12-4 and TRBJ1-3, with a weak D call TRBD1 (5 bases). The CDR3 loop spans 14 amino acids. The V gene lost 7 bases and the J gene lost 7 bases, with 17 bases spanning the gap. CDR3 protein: CASTPLPEGNTIYF. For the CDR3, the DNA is TGTGCCAGCACTCCACTCCCCGAGGGGAACACCATATATTTT.

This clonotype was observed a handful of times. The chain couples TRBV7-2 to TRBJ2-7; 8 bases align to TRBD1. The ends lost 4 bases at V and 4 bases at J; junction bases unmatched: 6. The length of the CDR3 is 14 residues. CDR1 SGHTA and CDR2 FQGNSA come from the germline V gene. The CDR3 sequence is CASSSQGAPYEQYF. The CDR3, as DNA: TGTGCCAGCAGCTCCCAGGGGGCACCTTACGAGCAGTACTTC. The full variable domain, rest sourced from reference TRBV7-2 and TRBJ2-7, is GAGVSQSPSNKVTEKGKDVELRCDPISGHTALYWYRQSLGQGLEFLIYFQGNSAPDKSGLPSDRFSAERTGGSVSTLTIQRTQQEDSAVYLCASSSQGAPYEQYFGPGTRLTVT.

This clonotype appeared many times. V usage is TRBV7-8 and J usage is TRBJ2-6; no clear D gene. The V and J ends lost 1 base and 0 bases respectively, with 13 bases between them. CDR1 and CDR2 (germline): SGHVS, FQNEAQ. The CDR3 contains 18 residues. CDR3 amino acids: CASSLDMWAGSGANVLTF. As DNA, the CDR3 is TGTGCCAGCAGCTTAGATATGTGGGCCGGCTCTGGGGCCAACGTCCTGACTTTC.

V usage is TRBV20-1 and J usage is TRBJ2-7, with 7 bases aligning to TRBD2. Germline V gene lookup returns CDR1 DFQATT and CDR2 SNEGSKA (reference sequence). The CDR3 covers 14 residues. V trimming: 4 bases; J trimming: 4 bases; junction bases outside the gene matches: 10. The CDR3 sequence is CSATPGTNVYEQYF. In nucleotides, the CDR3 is TGCAGTGCTACCCCCGGGACTAACGTTTACGAGCAGTACTTC.